The 30 T cell receptor beta chains presented below share a single source sample, sequenced in a study of shared clonotypes between healthy human individuals. Naive-designated CD8 cells lacked CD45RO, were positively enriched for CCR7, and omitted terminally differentiated effector memory CD45RA+ cells. Some clones are missing from TCRdb's copy, which holds only in-frame ones; the method was immunoSEQ multiplex PCR. The sample contains about 2 million clones, over 85% of which appear only once. The specimen was naive CD8+ T cells sorted from blood. The source is a young man in good health.

The CDR3 bases are TGTGCCAGCAGCCCTGACAGTCCCCAGGCAGATACGCAGTATTTT. Translation gives CASSPDSPQADTQYF. The chain links TRBV27 to TRBJ2-3; tentative D call: TRBD1 (5 bases). The CDR3 totals 15 residues. Germline V lookup: CDR1 MNHEY, CDR2 SMNVEV (reference sequence). The V gene lost 6 bases and the J gene lost 4 bases, with 17 bases spanning the gap.

CDR3 sequence (DNA): TGTGCCAGCAGCACTCTGACTAGCGGCATTACAGATACGCAGTATTTT. This translates into CASSTLTSGITDTQYF. The chain joins TRBV11-2 to TRBJ2-3; 9 bases line up with TRBD2. This CDR3 comprises 16 residues. Losses at the gene ends were 5 bases for V and 3 bases for J; bases not matched to a gene: 9. Germline-derived CDR1 and CDR2 are SGHAT and FQNNGV.

The chain joins TRBV27 to TRBJ1-1; unclear D gene. From germline, CDR1 is MNHEY and CDR2 SMNVEV (reference sequence). The V gene lost 5 bases and the J gene lost 4 bases, with 20 bases spanning the gap. There are 16 residues in the CDR3. This CDR3 reads CASSAGRGVGSTEAFF. The CDR3 nucleotides are TGTGCCAGCAGTGCCGGACGTGGGGTAGGGAGCACTGAAGCTTTCTTT.

The chain joins TRBV19 to TRBJ1-1, with D hard to call. Trimming removed 8 bases at V and 0 bases at J, with 16 bases between. This CDR3 has 15 amino acids. Germline V CDR1 and CDR2: LNHDA, SQIVND (reference sequence). For the CDR3, the DNA is TGTGCCAGTTGGGGAATAGGGATCATGAACACTGAAGCTTTCTTT. Amino acids: CASWGIGIMNTEAFF.

This chain joins TRBV5-1 and TRBJ1-1, with D perhaps matching TRBD1 (5 bases). Trimming cost V 4 bases and J 3 bases, with 13 bases left between them. The CDR3 runs 14 residues. CDR1 is SGHRS and CDR2 is YFSETQ in the germline V gene. The CDR3 coding sequence is TGCGCCAGCAGCCTAAGTGGGGCGGACACTGAAGCTTTCTTT. It translates to CASSLSGADTEAFF.

The chain recombines TRBV28 with TRBJ2-3; a possible D gene is TRBD2 (7 bases). Germline V gene data show CDR1 as MDHEN and CDR2 as SYDVKM. V lost 5 bases to trimming and J lost 10 bases, with 19 bases between them. The CDR3 totals 14 residues. The CDR3 DNA reads TGTGCCAGCAGTGGAAGTGGTCAAGGGGGGGCGCAGTATTTT. Amino acids: CASSGSGQGGAQYF.

With respect to this clone: Additional DNA sequences in this sample encode the identical CDR3. This chain connects TRBV30 to TRBJ1-2, with D possibly matching TRBD1 (5 bases). The V gene lost 0 bases and the J gene lost 7 bases, with 12 bases spanning the gap. This CDR3 is 13 amino acids long. CDR1 and CDR2 from the germline V gene are GTSNPN and SVGIG (reference sequence). CDR3 sequence: CAWSVPGGSGYTF. The CDR3 nucleotides are TGTGCCTGGAGTGTCCCCGGGGGTAGTGGCTACACCTTC. Full variable domain (outside the CDR3, taken from reference TRBV30 and TRBJ1-2): SQTIHQWPATLVQPVGSPLSLECTVEGTSNPNLYWYRQAAGRGLQLLFYSVGIGQISSEVPQNLSASRPQDRQFILSSKKLLLSDSGFYLCAWSVPGGSGYTFGSGTRLTVV.

The chain links TRBV13 to TRBJ2-5; 7 bases fit TRBD2. The ends lost 5 bases at V and 4 bases at J; junction bases unmatched: 7. Germline V gene sequence: CDR1 PRHDT, CDR2 FYEKMQ (reference sequence). This CDR3 comprises 14 residues. The CDR3 DNA follows: TGTGCCAGCAGCCCCGGACTAGAGACAGAGACCCAGTACTTC. This sequence encodes CASSPGLETETQYF.

The chain couples TRBV28 to TRBJ1-3, with D possibly TRBD1 on 6 matching bases. Germline V gives CDR1 MDHEN, CDR2 SYDVKM. CDR3 length equals 15 residues. Trimming took off 1 base at V and 3 bases at J, with 10 bases between the two ends. The DNA of the CDR3 is TGTGCCAGCAGTTTATCCAGGGGCCGTGGAAACACCATATATTTT. Translation gives CASSLSRGRGNTIYF.

The chain combines TRBV6-1 with TRBJ1-5; 11 bases match TRBD1. V shed 6 bases, J shed 3 bases, and the junction held 4 bases outside the gene matches. There are 15 residues in the CDR3. Germline values: CDR1 MNHNS, CDR2 SASEGT. CDR3 nucleotide sequence: TGTGCCAGCAGGGACAGGGGGCGAGCCAATCAGCCCCAGCATTTT. Translation gives CASRDRGRANQPQHF.

This chain joins TRBV6-5 and TRBJ1-2, with a possible D match to TRBD1 (6 bases). The CDR3 extends over 9 amino acids. From germline, CDR1 is MNHEY and CDR2 SVGAGI. The CDR3 here is CAGAHGYTF. CDR3 DNA sequence: TGTGCGGGGGCCCATGGCTACACCTTC.

The V and J genes are TRBV4-3 and TRBJ1-5; TRBD1 is a possible D gene (5 bases). The germline V gene encodes CDR1 LGHNA and CDR2 YSLEER. This CDR3 contains 17 residues. V lost 0 bases to trimming and J lost 6 bases, with 18 bases between them. The CDR3 loop reads CASSQDPPGGEGQPQHF. CDR3 in DNA: TGCGCCAGCAGCCAAGACCCCCCGGGGGGGGAGGGTCAGCCCCAGCATTTT.

This clone showed up just once. This chain connects TRBV13 to TRBJ1-5, with D possibly matching TRBD1 (6 bases). The CDR3 has 13 residues. Germline CDR1 reads PRHDT; CDR2 reads FYEKMQ (reference sequence). The V end lost 5 bases, the J end lost 2 bases, and 7 bases lay between the germline ends. The CDR3 DNA follows: TGTGCCAGCAGCGCAGGGGGCAATCAGCCCCAGCATTTT. Translating gives CASSAGGNQPQHF.

This chain joins TRBV19 and TRBJ1-1; D gene ambiguous. The germline V and J ends were trimmed by 3 bases and 6 bases, with 11 bases remaining between them. The germline V gene encodes CDR1 LNHDA and CDR2 SQIVND (reference sequence). This CDR3 has 13 residues. The CDR3 loop reads CASSILLSAEAFF. The CDR3 DNA follows: TGTGCCAGTAGTATCCTTTTGTCCGCTGAAGCTTTCTTT.

The V gene is TRBV7-9, the J gene TRBJ1-4; 7 nucleotides align to TRBD1. Germline CDR1 reads SEHNR; CDR2 reads FQNEAQ (reference sequence). Unmatched junction bases numbered 5, after V lost 3 bases and J lost 7 bases. This CDR3 is 14 amino acids long. This CDR3 reads CASSLEGAGEKLFF. In nucleotides, the CDR3 is TGTGCCAGCAGCTTGGAGGGGGCTGGTGAAAAACTGTTTTTT. Using reference TRBV7-9 and TRBJ1-4 for the parts outside the CDR3, the full variable domain is DTGVSQNPRHKITKRGQNVTFRCDPISEHNRLYWYRQTLGQGPEFLTYFQNEAQLEKSRLLSDRFSAERPKGSFSTLEIQRTEQGDSAMYLCASSLEGAGEKLFFGSGTQLSVL.

This clone occurred once. V gene TRBV28 combines with J gene TRBJ2-1, with D perhaps assigned TRBD1 or TRBD2 (5 bases each). Per germline, CDR1 MDHEN and CDR2 SYDVKM. The CDR3 is 18 amino acids. The ends were cut back, 2 bases at V and 4 bases at J, with 21 bases in the middle. The CDR3 DNA sequence: TGTGCCAGCAGTTTACCTACTCTCACCGGGACGGTTTACAATGAGCAGTTCTTC. It codes for CASSLPTLTGTVYNEQFF.

CDR3 region: CASSQRDVYNEQFF. CDR3 coding DNA: TGCGCCAGCAGCCAGAGGGACGTCTACAATGAGCAGTTCTTC. The rearrangement joins TRBV4-1 to TRBJ2-1; D is perhaps TRBD1 or TRBD2 (5 bases each). CDR3 length: 14 residues. The germline V gene encodes CDR1 MGHRA and CDR2 YSYEKL. Trimming removed 3 bases at V and 3 bases at J, with 9 bases between.

The chain employs TRBV4-1 and TRBJ2-7; D is perhaps TRBD1 (8 bases). CDR1 and CDR2 (germline): MGHRA, YSYEKL. The CDR3 sequence is 14 residues long. Deletions cut 4 bases from V and 7 bases from J, with 17 bases between. The CDR3 sequence is CASSLGRGREEQYF. The CDR3 coding sequence is TGCGCCAGCAGCCTGGGCAGGGGGCGGGAGGAGCAGTACTTC.

J is TRBJ2-7 and V is TRBV5-1; the D is unclear. Germline-derived CDR1 and CDR2 are SGHRS and YFSETQ. CDR3 length: 16 residues. V lost 4 bases and J 0 bases, leaving 17 bases between the germline ends. CDR3 protein: CASSPVLTSPSYEQYF. DNA for the CDR3: TGCGCCAGCAGCCCTGTCCTGACTTCACCCTCCTACGAGCAGTACTTC.

V usage is TRBV6-6 and J usage is TRBJ2-7; a weak D match, TRBD2 (6 bases). Per the germline V gene, CDR1 is MNHNY and CDR2 is SVGAGI (reference sequence). V was pared by 2 bases and J by 3 bases, with 8 bases between. CDR3 length: 13 residues. The CDR3 coding sequence is TGTGCCAGCAGTTACAGGGAGGACTACGAGCAGTACTTC. It yields the protein CASSYREDYEQYF.

Note on this clone: Additional DNA sequences in this sample encode the identical CDR3. The J gene is TRBJ2-7, the V gene TRBV6-5; 8 positions agree with TRBD1. The CDR3 sequence is 15 residues long. Germline trimming cut 6 bases from V and 7 bases from J; bases unmatched to any gene: 14. Germline CDR1 is MNHEY and CDR2 is SVGAGI. The CDR3 DNA follows: TGTGCCAGCAGACCCAGGGGGCCGTGGGGCTATGAGCAGTACTTC. Protein product: CASRPRGPWGYEQYF.

CDR3 amino acids: CASSPSGGGYEQFF. In DNA form, the CDR3 reads TGCGCCAGCAGCCCTAGCGGGGGCGGGTATGAGCAGTTCTTC. This sequence joins TRBV4-1 and TRBJ2-1, with TRBD2 matching over 10 bases. The CDR3 runs to 14 residues. The V gene's germline CDR1 is MGHRA and CDR2 YSYEKL. Trimming cost V 4 bases and J 8 bases; bases outside gene matches: 5.

As regards this clone: Sequence at one end of the junction differs from germline and may be a read error. The genes are TRBV7-7 and TRBJ2-2; D is uncertain. The CDR3 runs 12 residues. Germline loops: CDR1 SSHAT, CDR2 FNYEAQ (reference sequence). CDR3 nucleotide sequence: TGTGCTAGCAGCTATAACACCGGGGAGCTGTTTTTT. Residues: CASSYNTGELFF. Based on the CDR3 plus reference TRBV7-7 and TRBJ2-2, the full variable domain is GAGVSQSPRYKVTKRGQDVTLRCDPISSHATLYWYQQALGQGPEFLTYFNYEAQPDKSGLPSDRFSAERPEGSISTLTIQRTEQRDSAMYRCASSYNTGELFFGEGSRLTVL.

This clone was seen once. This chain links TRBV4-1 with TRBJ2-5; D remains unclear. This CDR3 contains 14 residues. Germline assignment: CDR1 MGHRA and CDR2 YSYEKL. V dropped 3 bases and J dropped 5 bases, with 13 bases sitting between them. The CDR3 protein is CASSHTRVGETQYF. DNA for the CDR3: TGCGCCAGCAGCCACACACGTGTAGGCGAGACCCAGTACTTC.

This clone was seen only once. The chain recombines TRBV5-1 with TRBJ2-7, with TRBD2 identical over 7 bases. Germline assignment: CDR1 SGHRS and CDR2 YFSETQ. The V and J ends lost 0 bases and 3 bases, in that order; junction bases with no gene match: 12. The CDR3 contains 17 residues. The CDR3 bases are TGCGCCAGCAGCTTGGAGGAAGTCGCGGGAGCCCTCTACGAGCAGTACTTC. It is translated as CASSLEEVAGALYEQYF.

The chain is built from TRBV27 and TRBJ2-7; 7 nucleotides align to TRBD1. The CDR3 has 15 amino acids. Germline trimming cut 1 base from V and 0 bases from J; bases unmatched to any gene: 3. CDR1 MNHEY and CDR2 SMNVEV come from the germline V gene (reference sequence). This CDR3 is CASSLYRGSSYEQYF. The DNA for the CDR3 is TGTGCCAGCAGTTTATACAGGGGTAGCTCCTACGAGCAGTACTTC.

The chain joins TRBV27 to TRBJ2-3; the D is unclear. CDR3 size: 16 residues. V was cut by 4 bases and J by 5 bases, with 19 bases left in between. The V gene's germline CDR1 is MNHEY and CDR2 SMNVEV (reference sequence). The CDR3 region has the DNA TGTGCCAGCAGTTCCCCGTTCGATCCGCACGTAGATACGCAGTATTTT. Protein sequence: CASSSPFDPHVDTQYF.

This chain uses TRBV6-1 with TRBJ2-7, with D maybe TRBD1 (6 bases). Germline V gives CDR1 MNHNS, CDR2 SASEGT. Trimming took off 0 bases at V and 1 base at J, with 13 bases between the two ends. The CDR3 length is 16 residues. The CDR3 loop reads CASSEAIYRDSYEQYF. The CDR3 DNA sequence: TGTGCCAGCAGTGAAGCGATTTACAGGGATTCCTACGAGCAGTACTTC.

The chain has TRBV15 and TRBJ2-7; D is uncertain. The CDR3 loop spans 16 amino acids. The germline V and J ends were trimmed by 5 bases and 0 bases, with 17 bases remaining between them. CDR1 LNHNV and CDR2 YYDKDF come from the germline V gene (reference sequence). For the CDR3, the DNA is TGTGCCACCAGCGACGGACCACCAACCGCCTCCTACGAGCAGTACTTC. Amino acid sequence: CATSDGPPTASYEQYF.

The chain's CDR3 is CASSLLGQWAFF. In nucleotides, the CDR3 is TGTGCCAGCAGCTTGCTGGGACAATGGGCTTTCTTT. This chain links TRBV5-6 with TRBJ1-1; weak D call: TRBD1 (6 bases). This CDR3 spans 12 amino acids. Per the germline V gene, CDR1 is SGHDT and CDR2 is YYEEEE. The V end lost 1 base, the J end lost 11 bases, and 12 bases lay between the germline ends.